Below, one T cell receptor (beta chain) is given with its context. Its specificity is unknown. Germline V CDR1 and CDR2: MGHRA, YSYEKL. The CDR3 sequence is 16 residues long. This sample is part of a study of blood T cells in healthy people across ages. Combining a sample-barcoded 5' primer with a J-beta primer mix, a second PCR ran for roughly 7 to 11 cycles. The template-switch adaptor, which had 12 random nucleotides, put a tag on each cDNA molecule. TCRdb processed the 5' RACE reads anew with MiXCR; each CDR3 protein has one entry. The table has about 930,000 distinct CDR3 sequences, just under 30% seen once. Findings and caveats of the study: Not knowing donor CMV status may have confounded expanded clonotype changes.

The same data also went into a second study, on T cells of mothers and their children.

Specimen: blood. The chain couples TRBV4-1 to TRBJ2-5, with D possibly being TRBD1 or TRBD2 (6 bases each). The DNA end is a closer match to TRBJ2-7, so the J assignment may be wrong. The source of this sequence is a middle-aged woman in good health. The CDR3 loop reads CASSQKGGPLSGEQYF. DNA for the CDR3: TGCGCCAGCAGCCAAAAAGGGGGGCCTCTATCGGGCGAGCAGTACTTC.